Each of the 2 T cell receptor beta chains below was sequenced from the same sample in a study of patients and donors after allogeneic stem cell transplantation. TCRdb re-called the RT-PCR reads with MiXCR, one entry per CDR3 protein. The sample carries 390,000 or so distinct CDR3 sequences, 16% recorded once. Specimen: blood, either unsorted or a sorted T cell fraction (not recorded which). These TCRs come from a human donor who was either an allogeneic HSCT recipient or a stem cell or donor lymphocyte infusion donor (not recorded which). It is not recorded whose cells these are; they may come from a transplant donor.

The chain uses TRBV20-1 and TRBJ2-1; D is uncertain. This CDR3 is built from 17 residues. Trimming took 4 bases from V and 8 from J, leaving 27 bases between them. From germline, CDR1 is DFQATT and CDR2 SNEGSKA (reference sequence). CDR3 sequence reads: CSATVPLGRGPLYEQFF. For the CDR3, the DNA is TGCAGTGCTACAGTCCCCCTAGGCCGTGGGCCACTTTATGAGCAGTTCTTC.

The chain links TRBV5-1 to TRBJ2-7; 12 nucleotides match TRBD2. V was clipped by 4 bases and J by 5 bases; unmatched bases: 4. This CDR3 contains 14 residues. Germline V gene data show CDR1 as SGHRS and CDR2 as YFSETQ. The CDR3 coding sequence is TGCGCCAGCAGCCCCCGGACTAGCGGGGACGAGCAGTACTTC. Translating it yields CASSPRTSGDEQYF.